This TCR beta chain was documented in a study of graft-versus-host responses after intestinal transplantation. Study-level background: Once they had received anti-thymocyte globulin induction, all recipients took tacrolimus and steroids for three to four years.

This clone has only a few counts. Its specificity is unknown. Study-level results: The recipient marrow held GvH clones, and some of them showed up first in ileum or blood. Maximum circulating GvH clone levels tracked with early post-transplant HvG decreases.

The assay was immunoSEQ multiplex PCR, and TCRdb's table has in-frame clones only and misses some. The sample shows 45,000 to 65,000 clones, about 94% of them seen only once. The CDR3 totals 15 residues. Trimming took 1 base from V and 5 from J; bases not matched to a gene: 8. The germline CDR1 and CDR2 sequences are SGDLS and YYNGEE. This chain joins TRBV9 and TRBJ2-5; 7 bases are shared with TRBD2. The sequence came from a human donor who was the organ donor for an intestinal transplant. The sequences come from unstimulated CD4+ T cells sorted from spleen or lymph node cells, collected before transplant. CDR3 protein: CASSVSGGTGETQYF. The DNA of the CDR3 is TGTGCCAGCAGCGTATCCGGGGGGACGGGGGAGACCCAGTACTTC.